This T cell receptor (beta chain) was documented in a study of shared clonotypes between healthy human individuals. Study-wide results and caveats: In several donors, approximately 5% of naive CD4 clonotypes appeared in common. Large depth notwithstanding, sorted-subset sequencing proved incomplete by rarefaction.

Naive-designated CD8 cells lacked CD45RO, were positively enriched for CCR7, and omitted terminally differentiated effector memory CD45RA+ cells. In the case of this clone: Its antigen is not known.

There are 14 residues in the CDR3. Germline V gene data show CDR1 as ENHRY and CDR2 as SYGVKD. V was trimmed by 0 bases and J by 2 bases, leaving 7 bases between them. Libraries were prepared by immunoSEQ multiplex PCR; TCRdb keeps only in-frame clonotypes and omits some of them. The repertoire holds around 1,900,000 clones, with 80% to 95% as singletons. The sample consisted of naive CD8+ T cells from PBMCs. The TCR comes from a man aged 18 to 29 in good health. Some clones in this sample may be carry-over from other donors' samples. The chain couples TRBV10-3 to TRBJ1-2; D unresolved. The CDR3 loop is CAISESGGNYGYTF. In nucleotides, the CDR3 is TGTGCCATCAGTGAGTCGGGAGGGAACTATGGCTACACCTTC.